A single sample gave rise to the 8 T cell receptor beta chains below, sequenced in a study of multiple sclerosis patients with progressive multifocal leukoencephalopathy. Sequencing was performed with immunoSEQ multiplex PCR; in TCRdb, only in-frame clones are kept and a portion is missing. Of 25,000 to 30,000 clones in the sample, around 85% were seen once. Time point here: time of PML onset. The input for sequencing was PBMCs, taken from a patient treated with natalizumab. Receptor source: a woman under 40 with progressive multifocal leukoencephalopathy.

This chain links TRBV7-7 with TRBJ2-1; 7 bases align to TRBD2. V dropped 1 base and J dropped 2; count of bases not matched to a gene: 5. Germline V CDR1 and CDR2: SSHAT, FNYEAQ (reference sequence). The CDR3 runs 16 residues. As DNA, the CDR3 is TGTGCCAGCAGCTTAGTTGCTAGCGGAGCCTACAATGAGCAGTTCTTC. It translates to CASSLVASGAYNEQFF.

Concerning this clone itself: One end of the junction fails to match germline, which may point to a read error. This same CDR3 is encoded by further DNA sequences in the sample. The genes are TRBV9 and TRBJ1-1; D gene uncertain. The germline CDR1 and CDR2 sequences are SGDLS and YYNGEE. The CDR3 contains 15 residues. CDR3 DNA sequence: TGTGCCAGCAGCGCAGACTATTCTTTGAACACCGAAGCTTTCTTT. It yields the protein CASSADYSLNTEAFF.

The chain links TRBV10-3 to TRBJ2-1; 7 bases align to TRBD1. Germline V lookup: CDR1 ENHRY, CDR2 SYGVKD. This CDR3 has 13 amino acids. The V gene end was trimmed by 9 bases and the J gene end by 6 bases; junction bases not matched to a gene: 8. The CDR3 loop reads CAITPGQPNEQFF. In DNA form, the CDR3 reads TGTGCCATAACCCCGGGACAGCCCAATGAGCAGTTCTTC.

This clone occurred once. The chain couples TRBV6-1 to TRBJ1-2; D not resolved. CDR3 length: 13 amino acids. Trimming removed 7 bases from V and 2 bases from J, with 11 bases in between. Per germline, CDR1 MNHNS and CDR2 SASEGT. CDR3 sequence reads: CASIPTRNYGYTF. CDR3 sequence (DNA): TGTGCCAGCATCCCGACCCGGAACTATGGCTACACCTTC.

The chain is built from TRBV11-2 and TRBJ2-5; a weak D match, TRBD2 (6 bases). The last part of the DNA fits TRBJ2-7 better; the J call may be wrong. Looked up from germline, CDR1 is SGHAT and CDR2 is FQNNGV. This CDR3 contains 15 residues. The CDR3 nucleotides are TGTGCCAGCAGCTTAGTAGTCGGGAGCTCCTACGAGCAGTACTTC. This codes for CASSLVVGSSYEQYF.

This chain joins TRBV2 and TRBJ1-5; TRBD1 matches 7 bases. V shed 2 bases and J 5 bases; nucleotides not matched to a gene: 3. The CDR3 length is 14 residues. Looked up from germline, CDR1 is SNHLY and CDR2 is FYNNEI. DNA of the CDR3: TGTGCCAGCAGTGAACAGGGGGAGGATCAGCCCCAGCATTTT. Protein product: CASSEQGEDQPQHF.

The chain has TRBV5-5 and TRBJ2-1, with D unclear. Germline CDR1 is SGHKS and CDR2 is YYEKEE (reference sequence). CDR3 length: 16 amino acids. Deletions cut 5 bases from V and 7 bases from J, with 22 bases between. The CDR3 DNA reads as TGTGCCAGCAGTGTCGTCCCGGAAAAGGTTGGGAATGAGCAGTTCTTC. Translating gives CASSVVPEKVGNEQFF.

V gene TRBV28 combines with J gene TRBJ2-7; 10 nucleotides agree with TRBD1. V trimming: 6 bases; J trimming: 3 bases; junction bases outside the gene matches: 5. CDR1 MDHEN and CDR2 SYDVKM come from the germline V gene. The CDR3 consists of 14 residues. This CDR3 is CASSPRTGGYEQYF. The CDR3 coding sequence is TGTGCCAGCAGCCCACGGACAGGGGGCTACGAGCAGTACTTC. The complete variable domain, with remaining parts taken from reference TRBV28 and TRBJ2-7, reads DVKVTQSSRYLVKRTGEKVFLECVQDMDHENMFWYRQDPGLGLRLIYFSYDVKMKEKGDIPEGYSVSREKKERFSLILESASTNQTSMYLCASSPRTGGYEQYFGPGTRLTVT.